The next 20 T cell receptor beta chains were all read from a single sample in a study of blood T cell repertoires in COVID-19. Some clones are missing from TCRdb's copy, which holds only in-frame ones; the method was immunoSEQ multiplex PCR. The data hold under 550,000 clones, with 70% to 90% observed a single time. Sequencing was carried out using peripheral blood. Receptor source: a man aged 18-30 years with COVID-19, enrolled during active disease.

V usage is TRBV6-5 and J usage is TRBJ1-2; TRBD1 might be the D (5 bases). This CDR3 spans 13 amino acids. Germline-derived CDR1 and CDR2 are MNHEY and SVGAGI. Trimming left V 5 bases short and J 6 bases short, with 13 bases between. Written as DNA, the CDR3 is TGTGCCAGCAGTCCCACGGACACTAATGGCTACACCTTC. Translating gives CASSPTDTNGYTF.

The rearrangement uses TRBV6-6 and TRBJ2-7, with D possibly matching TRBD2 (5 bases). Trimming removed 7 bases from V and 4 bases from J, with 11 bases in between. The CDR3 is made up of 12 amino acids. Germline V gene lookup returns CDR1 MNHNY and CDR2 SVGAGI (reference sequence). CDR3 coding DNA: TGTGCCAGCATGACTAATTGGTACGAGCAGTACTTC. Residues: CASMTNWYEQYF.

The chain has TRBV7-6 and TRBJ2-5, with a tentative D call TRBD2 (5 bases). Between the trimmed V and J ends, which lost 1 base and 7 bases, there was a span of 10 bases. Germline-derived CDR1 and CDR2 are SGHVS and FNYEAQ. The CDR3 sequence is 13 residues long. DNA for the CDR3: TGTGCCAGCAGCTTAGACCGTGGAGGGACCCAGTACTTC. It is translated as CASSLDRGGTQYF.

Written as DNA, the CDR3 is TGTGCCAGCAGCTCCGGACTAGCGGGAGGAACCGGGGAGCTGTTTTTT. It translates to CASSSGLAGGTGELFF. This chain connects TRBV5-4 to TRBJ2-2, with 14 nucleotides matching TRBD2. V lost 3 bases to trimming and J lost 5 bases; unmatched junction nucleotides: 3. CDR3 length: 16 amino acids. Per the germline V gene, CDR1 is SGHNT and CDR2 is YYREEE (reference sequence).

This CDR3 is CSVGQGSGTEAFF. CDR3 bases: TGCAGCGTGGGACAGGGATCGGGCACTGAAGCTTTCTTT. The rearrangement links TRBV29-1 to TRBJ1-1, with 9 bases fitting TRBD1. Per the germline V gene, CDR1 is SQVTM and CDR2 is ANQGSEA. Germline trimming cut 6 bases from V and 4 bases from J; bases unmatched to any gene: 6. This CDR3 is 13 amino acids long.

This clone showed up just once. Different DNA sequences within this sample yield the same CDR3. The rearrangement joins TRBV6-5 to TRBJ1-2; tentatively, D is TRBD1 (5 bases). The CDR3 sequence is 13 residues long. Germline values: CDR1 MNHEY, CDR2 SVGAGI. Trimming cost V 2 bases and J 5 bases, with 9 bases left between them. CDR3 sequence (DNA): TGTGCCAGCAGTTACCGACAGTCATATGGCTACACCTTC. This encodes CASSYRQSYGYTF.

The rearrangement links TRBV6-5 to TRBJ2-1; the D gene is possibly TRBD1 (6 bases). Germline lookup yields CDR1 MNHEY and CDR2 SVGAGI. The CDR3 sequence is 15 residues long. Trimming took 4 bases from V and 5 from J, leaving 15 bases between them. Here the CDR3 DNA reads TGTGCCAGCAGTTCTACCGGGACAAGAAACAATGAGCAGTTCTTC. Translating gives CASSSTGTRNNEQFF.

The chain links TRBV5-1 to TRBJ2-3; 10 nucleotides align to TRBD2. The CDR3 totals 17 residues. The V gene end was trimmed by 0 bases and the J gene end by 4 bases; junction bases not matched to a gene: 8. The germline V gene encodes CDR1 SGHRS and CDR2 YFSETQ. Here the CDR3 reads CASSLVPSGSMPDTQYF. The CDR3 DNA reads TGCGCCAGCAGCTTGGTTCCTAGCGGGAGTATGCCAGATACGCAGTATTTT.

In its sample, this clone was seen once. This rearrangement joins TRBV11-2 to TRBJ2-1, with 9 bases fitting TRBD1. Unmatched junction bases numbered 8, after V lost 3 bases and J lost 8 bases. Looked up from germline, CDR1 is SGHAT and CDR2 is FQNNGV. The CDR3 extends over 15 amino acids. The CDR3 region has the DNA TGTGCCAGCAGCTTTCCCGGGACAGGGCTGGATGAGCAGTTCTTC. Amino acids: CASSFPGTGLDEQFF.

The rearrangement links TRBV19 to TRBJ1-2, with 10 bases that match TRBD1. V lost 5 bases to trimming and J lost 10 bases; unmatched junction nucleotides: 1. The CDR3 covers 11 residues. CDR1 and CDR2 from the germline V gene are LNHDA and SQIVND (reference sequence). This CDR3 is CASSGTGDYTF. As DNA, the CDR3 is TGTGCCAGTAGTGGGACAGGGGACTACACCTTC.

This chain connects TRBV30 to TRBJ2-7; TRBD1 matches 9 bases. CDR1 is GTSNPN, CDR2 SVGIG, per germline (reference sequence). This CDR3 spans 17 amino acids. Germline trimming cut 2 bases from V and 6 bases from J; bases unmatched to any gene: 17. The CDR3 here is CAWSPLDRGSPEGEQYF. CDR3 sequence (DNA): TGTGCCTGGAGTCCCCTGGACAGGGGTTCCCCCGAGGGCGAGCAGTACTTC.

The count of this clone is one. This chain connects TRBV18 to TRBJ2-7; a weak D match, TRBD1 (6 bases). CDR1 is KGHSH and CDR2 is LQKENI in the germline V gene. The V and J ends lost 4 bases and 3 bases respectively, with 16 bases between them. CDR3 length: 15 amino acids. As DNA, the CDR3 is TGTGCCAGCTCACGAGAACAGGGAATGGTCTACGAGCAGTACTTC. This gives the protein CASSREQGMVYEQYF.

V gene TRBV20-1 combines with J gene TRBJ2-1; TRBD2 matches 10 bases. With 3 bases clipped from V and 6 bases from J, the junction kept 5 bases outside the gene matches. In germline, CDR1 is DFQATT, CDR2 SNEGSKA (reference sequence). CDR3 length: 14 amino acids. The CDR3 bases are TGCAGTGCTAGTAGGGCTAGCGGGAGCAATGAGCAGTTCTTC. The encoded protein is CSASRASGSNEQFF.

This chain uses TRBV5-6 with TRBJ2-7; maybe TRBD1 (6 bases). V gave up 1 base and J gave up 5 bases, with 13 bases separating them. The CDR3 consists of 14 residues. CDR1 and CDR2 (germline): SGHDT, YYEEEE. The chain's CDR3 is CASSLITGRHEQYF. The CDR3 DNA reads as TGTGCCAGCAGCTTGATTACAGGGCGACACGAGCAGTACTTC.

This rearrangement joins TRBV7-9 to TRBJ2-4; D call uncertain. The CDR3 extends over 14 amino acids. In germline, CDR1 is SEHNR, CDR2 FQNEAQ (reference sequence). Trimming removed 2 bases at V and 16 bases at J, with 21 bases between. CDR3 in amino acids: CASSLFGRQQALYF. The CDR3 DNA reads TGTGCCAGCAGCTTATTCGGTCGGCAACAAGCGCTATACTTC.

CDR3 amino acids: CASGRAEAFF. In nucleotides, the CDR3 is TGTGCCAGCGGCCGGGCTGAAGCTTTCTTT. This sequence joins TRBV6-6 and TRBJ1-1; no firm D call. The V end was cut by 8 bases, the J end by 6 bases, with 7 bases between. Germline CDR1 MNHNY, CDR2 SVGAGI (reference sequence). The CDR3 spans 10 residues.

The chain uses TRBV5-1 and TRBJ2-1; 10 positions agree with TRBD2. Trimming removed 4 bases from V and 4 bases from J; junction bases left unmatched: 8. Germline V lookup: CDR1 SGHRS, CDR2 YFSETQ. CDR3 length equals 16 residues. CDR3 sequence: CASSPSVAGGYNEQFF. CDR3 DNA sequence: TGCGCCAGCAGCCCCTCAGTAGCGGGGGGATACAATGAGCAGTTCTTC.

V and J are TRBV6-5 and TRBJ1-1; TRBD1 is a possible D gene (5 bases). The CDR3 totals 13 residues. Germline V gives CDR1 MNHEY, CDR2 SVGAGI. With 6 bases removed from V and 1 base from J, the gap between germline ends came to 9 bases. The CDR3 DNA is TGTGCCAGCAGCTACAGGAGGAACACTGAAGCTTTCTTT. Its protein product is CASSYRRNTEAFF.

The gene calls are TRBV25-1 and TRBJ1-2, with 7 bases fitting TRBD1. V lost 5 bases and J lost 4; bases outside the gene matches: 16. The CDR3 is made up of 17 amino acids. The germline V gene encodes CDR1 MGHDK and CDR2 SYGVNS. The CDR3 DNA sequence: TGTGCCAGCAGTCCACAAACCGGGACAGATGCAACCTATGGCTACACCTTC. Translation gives CASSPQTGTDATYGYTF.

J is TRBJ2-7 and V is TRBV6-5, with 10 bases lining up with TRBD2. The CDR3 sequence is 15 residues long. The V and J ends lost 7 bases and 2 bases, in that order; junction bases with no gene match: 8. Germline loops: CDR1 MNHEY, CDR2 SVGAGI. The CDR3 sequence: CASNKAGGRPYEQYF. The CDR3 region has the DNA TGTGCCAGCAACAAAGCGGGGGGGCGGCCCTACGAGCAGTACTTC.